This TCR beta chain appears in the sequencing data of a study of shared clonotypes between healthy human individuals (dated by TCRdb to the early 2020s). For the study in its entirety: A couple of women and a few men aged 18 to 49 years were included in the cohort. To increase sequencing depth and limit assay-specific biases, TCR repertoire library preparation and sequencing were carried out by different laboratories using diverse techniques. Leukapheresis yielded between about 0.9 and 8.9 billion PBMCs per donor. For each donor, CD4 naive and CD4 memory were each run on three plates, CD8 naive on two plates, and CD8 memory on one plate. Blood TCR repertoires of roughly five healthy adults were deeply sequenced to estimate repertoire size and the extent of clonotype sharing between individuals. Results and caveats for the whole study, not just this receptor: Incomplete sequencing was indicated by rarefaction of sorted-subset datasets, despite the large sequencing depth. Estimated clonotype richness was generally larger for naive than for memory subsets. Compared with non-shared clonotypes, clonotypes shared by all four sorted-subset donors had higher generation probabilities. Pairwise subsampling indicated that sequencing depth was expected to affect the degree of clonotype sharing among donors. Across a few donors, about 4.5% of naive CD4, roughly 3.5% of naive CD8, roughly 2.2% of memory CD4, and approximately 0.4% of memory CD8 clonotypes were shared. Sampling was restricted to blood, and TCR repertoires in tissues likely differ from the TCR repertoires found in blood. Because the study included only a small number of donors, the genetic and exposure-history diversity represented was limited.

Using the deep immunoSEQ assay, TCR CDR3 regions were amplified from genomic DNA by multiplex PCR. Extracted genomic DNA from each cell subset was distributed evenly across all wells of several immunoSEQ 96-well plates, and each plate was treated as a replicate. For sorted subsets, around 200 ng genomic DNA, equal to 30,000 to 35,000 T cell genomes, was loaded into each replicate PCR. The purified libraries were quantified using a Qubit 3.0 fluorometer, sized with a Bioanalyzer 2100, and then quantified again using the KAPA Library Quantification kit. A separate single-read 150-cycle Illumina NextSeq 550 flow cell was used to sequence each immunoSEQ 96-well plate. In the original analysis: Because the immunoSEQ output held only junctional sequences and lacked quality scores, the filtering could not match the filtering applied to full-length reads. Sequences were annotated with PyIR, a Python wrapper for IgBLAST v1.9, and V/J genes and CDR3 were assigned using IMGT germline references. Reads were filtered out if the reads had weak V/J assignments (E-value above 1e-6), no CDR3, stop codons, out-of-frame junctions, or ambiguous translated residues. V3J clonotypes were defined as sequences sharing the same inferred V gene, J gene, and CDR3 amino acid sequence. The percentage overlap between two repertoires was calculated by dividing the number of shared unique clonotypes by the size of the smaller repertoire. Three approaches were used to assess repertoire richness: RTK rarefaction, the Chao1 estimator, and Recon v2.1 estimates of unobserved clonotypes. Generation probabilities for all TCRbeta clonotypes obtained by the gDNA method from a few donors were computed using OLGA. TCRdb took this table from immuneACCESS and kept in-frame rearrangements with V and J called. Such tables lack part of the clones; where checked against another copy, unresolved V genes explain under half of the gap, and the rest is unexplained. The V and J calls and the clone size are those of that table, but D and trimming were determined from the DNA. The sample table shows around 510,000 clones, and approximately 94% are seen once. The ten biggest clones cover approximately 0.06% of the sample.

The donors were healthy, HIV-negative adults who had no recently reported acute infections or vaccinations. Every donor was a Caucasian adult living in Nashville, Tennessee, USA. CD4+ T cells were enriched through magnetic negative selection, after which naive cells were positively selected on CD45RA and the remaining negative fraction served as the memory subset. After blood collection by leukapheresis, PBMCs were isolated using Ficoll-Histopaque density gradient centrifugation and then cryopreserved in the vapor phase of liquid nitrogen. Analytical flow cytometry was used to check the purity and quantity of each magnetically sorted T cell population. Genomic DNA was isolated from each sorted fraction and quantified by UV absorbance on a Nanodrop 2000c. Compared with germline, V lacks 6 bases and J lacks 3 bases; bases without a gene match: 8. From the cysteine through the phenylalanine, the CDR3 covers 15 amino acids. Only the CDR3 DNA stays, 45 bases, in frame from base 1. The germline V gene encodes CDR1 MNHNS and CDR2 SASEGT.

This clone was seen once. The antigen it binds to is not known. No much larger clone is present one base from it, and per-base qualities are unavailable. The chain is encoded by TRBV6-1 joined to TRBJ1-5; 7 nucleotides in the junction match TRBD1. Sample: naive CD4+ T cells sorted from blood. In light of the paper, this sample's cell subset or site label describes: CD45RA+ positively selected. The receptor was derived from a woman aged 30 to 39 in good health. In nucleotide form, the sequence is TGTGCCAGCAGGGATACGGACAGGAACAATCAGCCCCAGCATTTT. Its protein reads: CASRDTDRNNQPQHF.